The following is a T cell receptor (beta chain) sequence with its context. Clones were read by immunoSEQ multiplex PCR, and TCRdb kept only the in-frame ones, dropping some. The repertoire holds some 350,000 clones, more than 75% seen once, with under 6.5% in the top ten. The sample comes from a study of blood T cell repertoires in COVID-19. V shed 4 bases, J shed 11 bases, and the junction held 8 bases outside the gene matches. Germline V CDR1 and CDR2: SQVTM, ANQGSEA. The CDR3 runs 12 residues. The V call is TRBV29-1, the J call TRBJ1-1; TRBD1 aligns across 9 bases. Sequenced input: peripheral blood. The sequence derives from a woman aged 45 to 65 with COVID-19, enrolled during active disease. The DNA of the CDR3 is TGCAGCGTTGCCACAGGGGGCTTCTTGGCTTTCTTT. Amino acid sequence: CSVATGGFLAFF.